One sample yielded the 25 T cell receptor beta chains listed below, sequenced in a study of blood T cell repertoires in COVID-19. Clones were sequenced by immunoSEQ multiplex PCR, and TCRdb holds only the in-frame ones, with some missing. Of some 360,000 clones in the sample, roughly 89% were seen once. The sample comprised peripheral blood. These receptors came from a woman aged 60-70 years with COVID-19, enrolled during active disease.

V gene TRBV5-5 combines with J gene TRBJ1-3; TRBD1 is a possible D gene (6 bases). V was pared by 4 bases and J by 0 bases, with 11 bases between. The germline CDR1 and CDR2 sequences are SGHKS and YYEKEE (reference sequence). The CDR3 covers 15 residues. The CDR3 here is CASSLGQHSGNTIYF. The CDR3 region has the DNA TGTGCCAGCAGCCTAGGACAGCACTCTGGAAACACCATATATTTT.

This chain joins TRBV2 and TRBJ1-6; no clear D gene. CDR1 is SNHLY, CDR2 FYNNEI, per germline. The CDR3 consists of 13 residues. V dropped 3 bases and J dropped 8 bases, with 8 bases sitting between them. The CDR3 bases are TGTGCCAGCAGTGACTCCGGGGATTCACCCCTCCACTTT. Translation: CASSDSGDSPLHF.

The chain links TRBV19 to TRBJ2-4; 7 bases match TRBD1. Trimming cost V 5 bases and J 5 bases; bases outside gene matches: 3. CDR3 length equals 13 residues. CDR1 is LNHDA, CDR2 SQIVND, per germline (reference sequence). The CDR3, as DNA: TGTGCCAGTAGTGTCGGGACAGAAAACATTCAGTACTTC. Protein: CASSVGTENIQYF. Supplemented by reference TRBV19 and TRBJ2-4, the full variable domain reads DGGITQSPKYLFRKEGQNVTLSCEQNLNHDAMYWYRQDPGQGLRLIYYSQIVNDFQKGDIAEGYSVSREKKESFPLTVTSAQKNPTAFYLCASSVGTENIQYFGAGTRLSVL.

The gene calls are TRBV3-1 (or the pseudogene TRBV3-2) and TRBJ1-5; D call uncertain. Germline CDR1 is LGHDT and CDR2 is YNNKEL (reference sequence). V shed 0 bases and J shed 6 bases, with 12 bases lying between them. The CDR3 consists of 15 residues. As DNA, the CDR3 is TGTGCCAGCAGCCAAGATTTAAGGAGATCTCAGCCCCAGCATTTT. It yields the protein CASSQDLRRSQPQHF.

The CDR3 here is CASSRGQGASKLANYGYTF. Here the CDR3 DNA reads TGCGCCAGCAGCCGAGGACAGGGGGCCTCCAAGTTAGCTAACTATGGCTACACCTTC. The V gene is TRBV5-1, the J gene TRBJ1-2; 11 nucleotides line up with TRBD1. Losses at the gene ends were 4 bases for V and 0 bases for J; bases not matched to a gene: 14. This CDR3 has 19 amino acids. Germline CDR1 and CDR2: SGHRS and YFSETQ.

This clone has a single count. J is TRBJ1-2 and V is TRBV6-5, with 8 bases lining up with TRBD1. This CDR3 is 16 amino acids long. Per the germline V gene, CDR1 is MNHEY and CDR2 is SVGAGI. After removal of 2 bases from V and 4 bases from J, the junction contained 9 bases not matched to a gene. Here the CDR3 DNA reads TGTGCCAGCAGTTACCTTAGCAGGGGGCACGTCTATGGCTACACCTTC. This sequence encodes CASSYLSRGHVYGYTF.

V is TRBV19 and J is TRBJ2-3; 10 bases are shared with TRBD2. Germline assignment: CDR1 LNHDA and CDR2 SQIVND (reference sequence). The CDR3 spans 16 residues. The V segment lost 2 bases and the J segment 2 bases; nucleotides outside the gene matches: 4. The CDR3 nucleotides read TGTGCCAGTAGTATAAGTGGGACTAGCGCCACAGATACGCAGTATTTT. Its translation is CASSISGTSATDTQYF.

This clone has more than one count but fewer than ten. Other nucleotide sequences in the sample specify the same CDR3. The chain has TRBV7-2 and TRBJ1-1; D is possibly TRBD1 (5 bases). The germline V gene encodes CDR1 SGHTA and CDR2 FQGNSA. V lost 3 bases and J 4 bases, leaving 12 bases between the germline ends. This CDR3 has 14 amino acids. The CDR3 nucleotides read TGTGCCAGCAGCTTTCGGCAGGGTGGCACTGAAGCTTTCTTT. This gives the protein CASSFRQGGTEAFF. Using reference TRBV7-2 and TRBJ1-1 for the parts outside the CDR3, the full variable domain is GAGVSQSPSNKVTEKGKDVELRCDPISGHTALYWYRQSLGQGLEFLIYFQGNSAPDKSGLPSDRFSAERTGGSVSTLTIQRTQQEDSAVYLCASSFRQGGTEAFFGQGTRLTVV.

The CDR3 protein is CASKGDYSPYLYGYTF. DNA for the CDR3: TGTGCCAGTAAGGGGGACTACAGCCCGTATTTGTATGGCTACACCTTC. The V call is TRBV19, the J call TRBJ1-2, with a weak D call TRBD1 (6 bases). Trimming removed 7 bases from V and 5 bases from J, with 23 bases in between. CDR3 size: 16 residues. Germline-derived CDR1 and CDR2 are LNHDA and SQIVND (reference sequence).

The CDR3 here is CSVVKGGGELFF. The CDR3 DNA reads as TGCAGCGTTGTGAAAGGGGGTGGGGAGCTGTTTTTT. The chain couples TRBV29-1 to TRBJ2-2; a possible D gene is TRBD1 (6 bases). The V end lost 4 bases, the J end lost 8 bases, and 11 bases lay between the germline ends. In germline, CDR1 is SQVTM, CDR2 ANQGSEA. This CDR3 contains 12 residues.

This clone was picked up a small number of times. J is TRBJ1-4 and V is TRBV2; 8 bases align to TRBD1. CDR3 length equals 16 residues. V dropped 2 bases and J dropped 7; count of bases not matched to a gene: 9. The germline V gene encodes CDR1 SNHLY and CDR2 FYNNEI. CDR3 nucleotide sequence: TGTGCCAGCAGTGAATCCTGGGACAGGTTTTTTGAAAAACTGTTTTTT. This gives the protein CASSESWDRFFEKLFF.

The rearrangement joins TRBV7-2 to TRBJ2-4; the D gene is possibly TRBD2 (6 bases). The V gene lost 5 bases and the J gene lost 9 bases, with 20 bases spanning the gap. The germline CDR1 and CDR2 sequences are SGHTA and FQGNSA. This CDR3 has 15 amino acids. This CDR3 reads CASSTRGGGLFIQYF. CDR3 coding DNA: TGTGCCAGCAGCACCCGGGGAGGCGGGTTGTTCATTCAGTACTTC.

This clone appeared once. The chain uses TRBV5-1 and TRBJ2-7, with a tentative D call TRBD1 (6 bases). Germline V gene data show CDR1 as SGHRS and CDR2 as YFSETQ. This CDR3 has 14 residues. V lost 1 base, J lost 3 bases, and 11 bases lay in between. CDR3 loop: CASSLSGDIYEQYF. CDR3 coding DNA: TGCGCCAGCAGCTTGTCAGGGGACATCTACGAGCAGTACTTC. The entire variable domain, with the rest obtained from reference TRBV5-1 and TRBJ2-7, is as follows: KAGVTQTPRYLIKTRGQQVTLSCSPISGHRSVSWYQQTPGQGLQFLFEYFSETQRNKGNFPGRFSGRQFSNSRSEMNVSTLELGDSALYLCASSLSGDIYEQYFGPGTRLTVT.

The chain recombines TRBV14 with TRBJ2-5; D remains unclear. Trimming stripped 3 bases from V and 1 base from J, with 3 bases between. The germline gives CDR1 SGHDN, CDR2 FVKESK. This CDR3 region has 12 residues. CDR3 nucleotide sequence: TGTGCCAGCAGCCATCGCCAAGAGACCCAGTACTTC. Residues: CASSHRQETQYF.

This chain joins TRBV28 and TRBJ1-1; D possibly corresponds to TRBD1 (5 bases). Germline assignment: CDR1 MDHEN and CDR2 SYDVKM. The V end was cut by 3 bases, the J end by 0 bases, with 17 bases between. The CDR3 contains 17 residues. The CDR3, as DNA: TGTGCCAGCAGTTTCCCCCTGGGGGGGGTTATGAACACTGAAGCTTTCTTT. Its protein product is CASSFPLGGVMNTEAFF.

V gene TRBV7-8 combines with J gene TRBJ1-5; D is possibly TRBD1 (5 bases). V lost 2 bases, J lost 3 bases, and 8 bases lay in between. The CDR3 is made up of 14 amino acids. Germline CDR1 reads SGHVS; CDR2 reads FQNEAQ. The chain's CDR3 is CASSLTGYNQPQHF. The CDR3 DNA reads as TGTGCCAGCAGCTTAACAGGTTACAATCAGCCCCAGCATTTT.

The chain combines TRBV21-1 with TRBJ2-7; the table assigns TRBD1, which was not confirmed against the DNA. TRBV21-1 is flagged as a pseudogene. This CDR3 contains 23 residues. CDR3 DNA sequence: TGTGCCAGCAGCAAAGGGGAGCCTCCCACGAACCACATCTACAGGGGGCCCTTCTACGAGCAGTACTTC. Protein: CASSKGEPPTNHIYRGPFYEQYF.

The rearrangement uses TRBV5-1 and TRBJ1-2, with TRBD1 identical over 11 bases. V was clipped by 0 bases and J by 10 bases; unmatched bases: 14. The germline V gene has CDR1 SGHRS and CDR2 YFSETQ. This CDR3 comprises 17 residues. For the CDR3, the DNA is TGCGCCAGCAGCTTGGCCATTATCGCGGGACAGGGGGAAATCTACACCTTC. As protein: CASSLAIIAGQGEIYTF.

The chain has TRBV6-5 and TRBJ2-3, with 9 bases that match TRBD2. Germline V gives CDR1 MNHEY, CDR2 SVGAGI. The CDR3 sequence is 15 residues long. J was trimmed by 0 bases and V by 5 bases; bases with no gene match: 3. For the CDR3, the DNA is TGTGCCAGCAGTCCCCTAGCGGGGAGCACAGATACGCAGTATTTT. It specifies CASSPLAGSTDTQYF.

Of note for this clone: The sample contains more than one DNA sequence encoding this CDR3. The chain is built from TRBV20-1 and TRBJ2-7; D unresolved. V was trimmed by 3 bases and J by 3 bases, leaving 6 bases between them. The CDR3 is 11 amino acids. Germline CDR1 reads DFQATT; CDR2 reads SNEGSKA (reference sequence). The CDR3 here is CSASGYYEQYF. The CDR3 DNA reads as TGCAGTGCTAGTGGCTACTACGAGCAGTACTTC.

This chain uses TRBV5-4 with TRBJ1-2, with a weak D call TRBD1 (5 bases). Germline CDR1 is SGHNT and CDR2 is YYREEE (reference sequence). The CDR3 extends over 13 amino acids. V gave up 4 bases and J gave up 8 bases, with 15 bases separating them. CDR3 in DNA: TGTGCCAGCAGCCTCGGGCAGGGTGAGGGCTACACCTTC. It is translated as CASSLGQGEGYTF. Supplemented by reference TRBV5-4 and TRBJ1-2, the full variable domain reads ETGVTQSPTHLIKTRGQQVTLRCSSQSGHNTVSWYQQALGQGPQFIFQYYREEENGRGNFPPRFSGLQFPNYSSELNVNALELDDSALYLCASSLGQGEGYTFGSGTRLTVV.

This chain joins TRBV15 and TRBJ1-6; D is ambiguous. The germline V gene encodes CDR1 LNHNV and CDR2 YYDKDF (reference sequence). Trimming removed 5 bases at V and 7 bases at J, with 9 bases between. The CDR3 totals 13 residues. This CDR3 is CATSVNTNSPLHF. The CDR3 DNA follows: TGTGCCACCAGCGTAAATACAAATTCACCCCTCCACTTT.

V is TRBV6-1 and J is TRBJ1-2, with D perhaps matching TRBD1 (6 bases). Germline lookup yields CDR1 MNHNS and CDR2 SASEGT. Trimming cost V 2 bases and J 5 bases, with 15 bases left between them. The CDR3 has 15 amino acids. CDR3 nucleotide sequence: TGTGCCAGCAGTGAACCCGGGGAGGGGGAGTATGGCTACACCTTC. Translation gives CASSEPGEGEYGYTF.

The V call is TRBV7-8, the J call TRBJ1-2, with D possibly TRBD1 on 5 matching bases. The germline V gene encodes CDR1 SGHVS and CDR2 FQNEAQ. This CDR3 contains 12 residues. Trimming cost V 4 bases and J 5 bases, with 8 bases left between them. In DNA, the CDR3 is TGTGCCAGCAGCTCCCAGGGTTATGGCTACACCTTC. It specifies CASSSQGYGYTF.

The CDR3 coding sequence is TGTGCCAGCAGCCTCTGGGGGGCTAGCGGGGGGCGGAGCCCAGATACGCAGTATTTT. Protein sequence: CASSLWGASGGRSPDTQYF. The chain couples TRBV3-1 (or the pseudogene TRBV3-2) to TRBJ2-3; 11 bases are a match to TRBD2. The CDR3 runs 19 residues. Per germline, CDR1 LGHDT and CDR2 YNNKEL (reference sequence). V shed 4 bases, J shed 4 bases, and the junction held 16 bases outside the gene matches.